The entry below gives a single T cell receptor (beta chain) sequence along with its context. Its target is not known. The CDR3 is 14 amino acids. Germline lookup yields CDR1 LGHDT and CDR2 YNNKEL (reference sequence). The trim removed 9 bases at V and 5 bases at J, leaving 4 bases unmatched. Sequenced by immunoSEQ multiplex PCR; TCRdb stores in-frame clones only, minus some. The sample records about 100,000 clones, roughly 86% being singletons. This sample was included in a study of T cell responses to AZD1222 COVID-19 vaccine. Turning to the study itself: Analysis merged second doses at about 4 or about 12 weeks.

Study outcomes and limitations: Clonal diversity was possibly underestimated, and the donors were mostly white British, with more females.

The sequence was obtained from an adult in good health. Source: peripheral blood, taken on day 0 of AZD1222 vaccination. The rearrangement joins TRBV3-1 (or the pseudogene TRBV3-2) to TRBJ2-1; 13 positions agree with TRBD2. The CDR3 here is CASIGTSGDNEQFF. CDR3 coding DNA: TGTGCCAGTATAGGGACTAGCGGGGACAATGAGCAGTTCTTC.